The 28 T cell receptor beta chains given below trace back to one sample, sequenced in a study of breast tumors, draining lymph nodes, adjacent tissues. The lymph nodes were axillary draining lymph nodes from breast cancer patients. From the multiplex PCR reads, TCRdb called clonotypes with MiXCR, one entry per CDR3 protein. The sample includes 150,000 to 200,000 distinct CDR3 sequences, 30% to 35% of them seen just once. Sequenced: axillary lymph node tissue. The receptors come from a female donor with breast cancer. Some clones in this sample may be carry-over from other donors' samples.

About this clonotype itself: Being one base from a much bigger clone, this may be a read error. The rearrangement links TRBV20-1 to TRBJ1-6; possibly TRBD1 for D (5 bases). The germline V gene encodes CDR1 DFQATT and CDR2 SNEGSKA (reference sequence). The V end was cut by 0 bases, the J end by 9 bases, with 15 bases between. CDR3 size: 15 residues. The CDR3 sequence: CSARDTGLGTSPLHF. CDR3 DNA: TGCAGTGCTAGAGACACGGGCCTCGGGACTTCACCCCTCCACTTT.

This clonotype was seen repeatedly, ten times or more. The chain carries TRBV5-1 and TRBJ2-5; possibly TRBD2 for D (7 bases). Germline V gene sequence: CDR1 SGHRS, CDR2 YFSETQ. This CDR3 comprises 13 residues. Between the trimmed V and J ends, which lost 4 bases and 4 bases, there was a span of 11 bases. CDR3 sequence reads: CASSLGGAETQYF. The CDR3 nucleotides read TGCGCCAGCAGCCTTGGGGGGGCAGAGACCCAGTACTTC.

This chain uses TRBV30 with TRBJ1-4, with D tentatively TRBD1 (5 bases). In germline, CDR1 is GTSNPN, CDR2 SVGIG (reference sequence). The CDR3 has 13 amino acids. Deletions cut 2 bases from V and 7 bases from J, with 11 bases between. CDR3 in amino acids: CAWSYDGGEKLFF. The CDR3 DNA reads as TGTGCCTGGAGTTACGACGGGGGTGAAAAACTGTTTTTT.

This clonotype was seen at least ten times. This chain links TRBV2 with TRBJ1-1, with 11 bases lining up with TRBD1. The CDR3 extends over 14 amino acids. Unmatched junction bases numbered 5, after V lost 6 bases and J lost 5 bases. Germline assignment: CDR1 SNHLY and CDR2 FYNNEI. The CDR3 bases are TGTGCCAGCAGGGGACAGGGGGGCGCGACTGAAGCTTTCTTT. Its translation is CASRGQGGATEAFF.

This clonotype was seen only a few times. This sequence joins TRBV30 and TRBJ2-5; 9 positions agree with TRBD1. The V segment lost 4 bases and the J segment 4 bases; nucleotides outside the gene matches: 4. CDR3 size: 13 residues. The germline gives CDR1 GTSNPN, CDR2 SVGIG (reference sequence). This CDR3 reads CAWKQGARETQYF. In DNA, the CDR3 is TGTGCCTGGAAACAGGGGGCGAGAGAGACCCAGTACTTC.

The rearrangement links TRBV13 to TRBJ2-4; no clear D gene. CDR1 is PRHDT, CDR2 FYEKMQ, per germline (reference sequence). V was shortened by 5 bases and J by 1 base, with 15 bases between the two germline ends. This CDR3 is 16 amino acids long. DNA of the CDR3: TGTGCCAGCAGCCAAAAGTGGCCTTTGGCCAAAAACATTCAGTACTTC. Amino acid sequence: CASSQKWPLAKNIQYF.

V and J are TRBV20-1 and TRBJ1-1; D not resolved. Per germline, CDR1 DFQATT and CDR2 SNEGSKA (reference sequence). There are 16 residues in the CDR3. Deletions cut 0 bases from V and 4 bases from J, with 18 bases between. The chain's CDR3 is CSARDLRSPSITEAFF. The DNA for the CDR3 is TGCAGTGCTAGAGATCTAAGGAGCCCCTCGATCACTGAAGCTTTCTTT.

At least ten counts were recorded for this clonotype. V and J are TRBV9 and TRBJ1-2; TRBD1 matches 7 bases. The CDR3 sequence is 16 residues long. The V segment lost 4 bases and the J segment 4 bases; nucleotides outside the gene matches: 13. From germline, CDR1 is SGDLS and CDR2 YYNGEE. The CDR3 coding sequence is TGTGCCAGCAGCCCCAGGGACAGCGCGGATACCTATGGCTACACCTTC. Its translation is CASSPRDSADTYGYTF. Together with reference TRBV9 and TRBJ1-2, the CDR3 gives the full variable domain: DSGVTQTPKHLITATGQRVTLRCSPRSGDLSVYWYQQSLDQGLQFLIQYYNGEERAKGNILERFSAQQFPDLHSELNLSSLELGDSALYFCASSPRDSADTYGYTFGSGTRLTVV.

This clonotype was recorded many times. The V and J genes are TRBV2 and TRBJ2-1; 7 bases agree with TRBD2. V lost 6 bases and J lost 8; bases outside the gene matches: 1. The CDR3 length is 11 residues. In germline, CDR1 is SNHLY, CDR2 FYNNEI. CDR3 loop: CASRGGDEQFF. The DNA for the CDR3 is TGTGCCAGCAGGGGGGGGGATGAGCAGTTCTTC.

Note on this clonotype: A much larger clone differs from this one at a single base, so this may be a read error. J is TRBJ1-3 and V is TRBV19; the match to TRBD1 covers 10 bases. Per germline, CDR1 LNHDA and CDR2 SQIVND (reference sequence). The CDR3 sequence is 15 residues long. CDR3 coding DNA: TGTGCCAGTAGTCCTGGGACAGGGGCTGGAAGCACCATATATTTT. It specifies CASSPGTGAGSTIYF. The whole variable domain, remainder taken from reference TRBV19 and TRBJ1-3, is DGGITQSPKYLFRKEGQNVTLSCEQNLNHDAMYWYRQDPGQGLRLIYYSQIVNDFQKGDIAEGYSVSREKKESFPLTVTSAQKNPTAFYLCASSPGTGAGSTIYFGEGSWLTVV.

This clonotype was picked up a small number of times. A single base separates this from a much larger clone, so it may be a read error. V gene TRBV20-1 combines with J gene TRBJ2-7, with a possible D match to TRBD1 (5 bases). Trimming stripped 0 bases from V and 6 bases from J, with 15 bases between. The CDR3 covers 14 residues. Germline V gene data show CDR1 as DFQATT and CDR2 as SNEGSKA (reference sequence). For the CDR3, the DNA is TGCAGTGCTAGAGATGTGGGCAGGGTCCCCGAGCAGTACTTC. The encoded protein is CSARDVGRVPEQYF.

This clonotype was seen many times. The chain carries TRBV9 and TRBJ2-1; 9 bases line up with TRBD2. J gave up 2 bases and V 3 bases, and 6 bases lay outside the gene matches. The CDR3 covers 16 residues. In germline, CDR1 is SGDLS, CDR2 YYNGEE. The CDR3 is CASSGVTSGTYNEQFF. For the CDR3, the DNA is TGTGCCAGCAGCGGGGTGACTAGCGGTACCTACAATGAGCAGTTCTTC.

The table lists this clonotype with a few counts. V and J are TRBV5-6 and TRBJ2-2, with D possibly TRBD1 on 6 matching bases. This CDR3 spans 13 amino acids. V dropped 5 bases and J dropped 8 bases, with 13 bases sitting between them. Germline CDR1 reads SGHDT; CDR2 reads YYEEEE. The CDR3 here is CASSWGRAGELFF. The CDR3 bases are TGTGCCAGCAGTTGGGGGCGAGCTGGGGAGCTGTTTTTT.

This clonotype has ten or more counts. V is TRBV7-2 and J is TRBJ2-3; D possibly corresponds to TRBD2 (7 bases). The CDR3 sequence is 16 residues long. Germline assignment: CDR1 SGHTA and CDR2 FQGNSA. Trimming took 5 bases from V and 4 from J, leaving 19 bases between them. The CDR3, as DNA: TGTGCCAGCAGCCCCTTTTTAGGGGGGGCTGCAGATACGCAGTATTTT. Residues: CASSPFLGGAADTQYF.

Ten or more counts support this clonotype. The genes are TRBV5-4 and TRBJ2-5; tentative D call: TRBD2 (5 bases). The CDR3 is 17 amino acids. Germline CDR1 is SGHNT and CDR2 is YYREEE (reference sequence). The ends were cut back, 0 bases at V and 0 bases at J, with 15 bases in the middle. CDR3 nucleotides: TGTGCCAGCAGCTTGGGAGAGGTCGGGGTATACCAAGAGACCCAGTACTTC. This gives the protein CASSLGEVGVYQETQYF. The complete variable domain, with remaining parts taken from reference TRBV5-4 and TRBJ2-5, reads ETGVTQSPTHLIKTRGQQVTLRCSSQSGHNTVSWYQQALGQGPQFIFQYYREEENGRGNFPPRFSGLQFPNYSSELNVNALELDDSALYLCASSLGEVGVYQETQYFGPGTRLLVL.

This clonotype was recorded at least ten times. V is TRBV19 and J is TRBJ1-2; D perhaps matches TRBD1 (5 bases). The CDR3 runs to 12 residues. V lost 3 bases to trimming and J lost 5 bases, with 7 bases between them. From germline, CDR1 is LNHDA and CDR2 SQIVND (reference sequence). The CDR3 nucleotides are TGTGCCAGTAGTATTCAGGGTTATGGCTACACCTTC. It translates to CASSIQGYGYTF.

The gene calls are TRBV6-5 and TRBJ2-7, with TRBD2 matching over 8 bases. V shed 5 bases and J 3 bases; nucleotides not matched to a gene: 6. CDR3 length: 14 residues. Germline V gene data show CDR1 as MNHEY and CDR2 as SVGAGI. Written as DNA, the CDR3 is TGTGCCAGCAGTCTTCCGGGAGGGGGCTACGAGCAGTACTTC. It encodes CASSLPGGGYEQYF.

In this sample, this clonotype turned up many times. The chain links TRBV13 to TRBJ2-1; 8 nucleotides agree with TRBD1. Germline lookup yields CDR1 PRHDT and CDR2 FYEKMQ (reference sequence). Germline trimming cut 1 base from V and 4 bases from J; bases unmatched to any gene: 6. The CDR3 contains 16 residues. The CDR3 DNA reads TGTGCCAGCAGCTTAGAAAGACAGGGGAGTTACAATGAGCAGTTCTTC. Amino acid sequence: CASSLERQGSYNEQFF.

The chain uses TRBV20-1 and TRBJ2-3, with 11 bases matching TRBD2. Germline-derived CDR1 and CDR2 are DFQATT and SNEGSKA (reference sequence). Trimming at V came to 1 base and at J to 11 bases, leaving 8 bases not matched to a gene. This CDR3 comprises 14 residues. CDR3 region: CSARGLAGGTEQYF. The DNA of the CDR3 is TGCAGTGCTAGAGGTCTAGCGGGGGGAACTGAGCAGTATTTT.

About this clonotype itself: Possible read error: a much larger clone is one base away. The chain recombines TRBV7-9 with TRBJ2-5; tentatively, D is TRBD2 (5 bases). Germline-derived CDR1 and CDR2 are SEHNR and FQNEAQ (reference sequence). There are 10 residues in the CDR3. The CDR3 DNA sequence: TGTACCAGCGGATGGGAGACCCAGTACTTC. It is translated as CTSGWETQYF.

This clonotype was counted only a few times. With a much larger clone just one base away, this may be a read error. The chain joins TRBV7-2 to TRBJ1-2; 9 bases match TRBD1. Germline lookup yields CDR1 SGHTA and CDR2 FQGNSA. This CDR3 has 16 residues. The CDR3 sequence: CASSFDRGSSNYGHTF. The CDR3 nucleotides are TGTGCCAGCAGCTTCGACAGGGGGAGTTCTAACTATGGCCACACCTTC. Complete variable domain (other parts from reference TRBV7-2 and TRBJ1-2): GAGVSQSPSNKVTEKGKDVELRCDPISGHTALYWYRQSLGQGLEFLIYFQGNSAPDKSGLPSDRFSAERTGGSVSTLTIQRTQQEDSAVYLCASSFDRGSSNYGHTFGSGTRLTVV.

Many counts were recorded for this clonotype. This sequence joins TRBV20-1 and TRBJ2-2; maybe TRBD2 (5 bases). The CDR3 has 13 amino acids. The V gene's germline CDR1 is DFQATT and CDR2 SNEGSKA (reference sequence). V was trimmed by 6 bases and J by 4 bases, leaving 12 bases between them. The CDR3 DNA sequence: TGCAGTGCCCGGAGGATCATCACCGGGGAGCTGTTTTTT. Protein product: CSARRIITGELFF.

The chain is built from TRBV6-1 and TRBJ2-2; D may be TRBD1 or TRBD2 (5 bases each). V was trimmed by 5 bases and J by 0 bases, leaving 19 bases between them. Germline-derived CDR1 and CDR2 are MNHNS and SASEGT. The length of the CDR3 is 18 residues. Here the CDR3 reads CASSQRDGWNANTGELFF. The CDR3 DNA sequence: TGTGCCAGCAGTCAAAGGGACGGTTGGAACGCGAACACCGGGGAGCTGTTTTTT.

This clonotype appeared a single time. This may arise from a read error, as a much more abundant clone is one base away. The chain is built from TRBV13 and TRBJ2-1; TRBD2 matches at 8 bases. The CDR3 runs to 13 residues. Germline V lookup: CDR1 PRHDT, CDR2 FYEKMQ (reference sequence). CDR3 amino acids: CASSSYSGEAQSF. The CDR3, as DNA: TGTGCCAGCAGCTCCTATAGCGGGGAGGCGCAGTCCTTC.

Notes on this clonotype: A much larger clonotype is one base distant, so this may be a read error. The chain combines TRBV5-6 with TRBJ2-7, with TRBD1 matching 8 bases. V lost 3 bases, J lost 3 bases, and 17 bases stayed unmatched. The CDR3 is 18 residues long. From germline, CDR1 is SGHDT and CDR2 YYEEEE. CDR3 sequence: CASSSLGGRDRIVYEQYF. The CDR3 DNA reads as TGTGCCAGCAGCTCGCTGGGGGGCCGGGACAGGATCGTCTACGAGCAGTACTTC.

This clonotype was seen at least ten times. This chain links TRBV19 with TRBJ2-3; the D is unclear. Per germline, CDR1 LNHDA and CDR2 SQIVND (reference sequence). V was pared by 4 bases and J by 2 bases, with 19 bases between. The CDR3 is 17 amino acids. The CDR3 DNA is TGTGCCAGTAGTACGGCCCCATTCTTGGGTTCCACAGATACGCAGTATTTT. Its translation: CASSTAPFLGSTDTQYF.

This clonotype was counted many times. CDR3 protein: CASTLGLAGGEQFF. In DNA, the CDR3 is TGTGCCAGTACCCTGGGACTAGCGGGAGGCGAGCAGTTCTTC. The genes are TRBV19 and TRBJ2-1, with 15 bases fitting TRBD2. The CDR3 covers 14 residues. CDR1 is LNHDA, CDR2 SQIVND, per germline (reference sequence). V was pared by 7 bases and J by 10 bases, with 5 bases of the junction left unmatched.

This clonotype showed up many times. V and J are TRBV6-1 and TRBJ1-6, with D uncertain. Between the trimmed V and J ends, which lost 0 bases and 6 bases, there was a span of 21 bases. CDR3 length: 19 residues. Germline V gene data show CDR1 as MNHNS and CDR2 as SASEGT. CDR3: CASSEAFVSMVGGNSPLHF. In DNA form, the CDR3 reads TGTGCCAGCAGTGAAGCGTTTGTTTCCATGGTCGGCGGTAATTCACCCCTCCACTTT.